The present entry profiles one T cell receptor beta chain with its context. This clone was recorded a few times. Its antigen is unknown. No much larger clone exists at a distance of one base, and base qualities are not known. These data originate in a study of cytomegalovirus exposure and HLA in healthy donors (dated by TCRdb to 2016 to 2017). Some background on the complete study: In an earlier analysis of approximately 500 of the donors, less than 350 Gb of sequence data and 90 million to 120 million unique TCR beta sequences from some 170 million T cells were reported. About 310 gigabases of sequencing data and 70 million to 100 million unique TCR sequences were included in an early release covering over 600 HLA-typed donors. Among the roughly 400 genotyped donors, 75% to 90% belonged to the genetic ancestry cluster associated with self-reported Caucasian donors. The study aimed to test whether signatures of past pathogen exposure could be identified by cataloging public T cell receptors. The study used immunosequencing to profile the T cell repertoires of 600 to 850 subjects and linked those repertoires to cytomegalovirus serostatus. Along with the approximately 650-subject first cohort, a separate validation cohort of 120 different subjects was used. To predict cytomegalovirus infection status, the study combined high-throughput TCR immunosequencing, statistical association of individual TCRs with disease status, and machine learning. To study patterns of TCR occurrence, a later analysis re-analyzed previously published TCR beta repertoires from several hundred donors and added high-resolution HLA genotyping. The later analysis used no new phenotypic data to find candidate immune exposures, relying instead on TCR beta sequences and their occurrence across donors. In an earlier analysis of roughly 600 of the donors, high-throughput TCR beta sequencing was used to judge whether each TCR beta V gene segment behaved as functional or pseudogenic. Donor age, sex, ethnicity and CMV serostatus were compiled together with the repertoire data. Genome-wide SNP genotypes for about 60% of the roughly 670 donors were used in a later genetic analysis, which treated that subset as a discovery cohort. All discovery cohort repertoires had been generated using a single sequencing platform. HLA typing covered class I and class II loci at four-digit resolution. Typing coverage varied by locus: about 629-630 donors for A, B, C, DRB1 and DQB1; some 520 for DQA1; approximately 610 for DPA1; roughly 450 for DPB1. Because of strong linkage in the cohort, roughly five DR-DQ haplotypes were treated as single units for association and clustering. On average, roughly 250,000 unique TCR beta nucleotide sequences were sequenced per donor among 398 genotyped donors of the cohort, with 15% to 20% of those sequences being non-productive.

The cohort consisted of more than 650 healthy bone marrow donors. At the time of sampling, every cohort member was nominally healthy, though immune exposures that went unrecorded were likely present. The donor was CMV seropositive and was included in the group of approximately 310 seropositive cohort members. Each donor provided a peripheral blood sample, and peripheral blood mononuclear cells were used for TCR beta sequencing. The Qiagen DNeasy Blood Extraction Kit was used to extract genomic DNA from the blood cell samples. The method was the immunoSEQ multiplex PCR assay. For the multiplex PCR, a mixture combining 60 forward primers for TCR Vbeta segments and 13 reverse primers for TCR Jbeta segments was used. The CDR3 region of rearranged TCR beta genes was amplified from genomic DNA by a multiplex PCR assay. The Illumina HiSeq System was used to sequence the amplified TCR beta libraries as 87-base-pair reads. In the authors' own workflow: Across the roughly 700 repertoires, a later analysis counted some 80 million unique TCR beta chains, around 11 million of which were shared by at least two donors. Raw reads were error-corrected and collapsed into unique sequences by a nearest-neighbor algorithm in which closely related sequences were merged to remove PCR and sequencing errors. CDR3 sequences were aligned to IMGT reference sequences to assign V, D and J gene segments. Each retained sequence needed at least a six-nucleotide match to both a V gene segment and a J gene segment. Rearrangements were called productive when the CDR3 lacked stop codons and stayed in frame with V and J; all others were non-productive. Following IMGT convention, CDR3 was defined as the stretch from the second conserved V-encoded cysteine to the conserved J-encoded phenylalanine. The earlier analysis of about 620 of the donors excluded sequences that lacked an unambiguous match to a single V gene segment. In an earlier analysis of a few hundred of the donors, V segments were called functional above 56.7% productive rearrangements and were called segregating when the between-donor standard deviation exceeded 5%. A statistical classification framework was developed to diagnose cytomegalovirus status using the catalog of TCR beta chain sequences. In a later analysis, TCR nucleotide sequences were compared against IMGT/GENE-DB human TR gene sequences so that V and J genes could be assigned. Using the TCRdist pipeline, a later analysis assigned CDR3 sequences along with most-parsimonious VDJ recombination scenarios. A later analysis defined each TCR beta chain by its CDR3 amino acid sequence plus V-gene family, and excluded reads lacking a unique V-gene family. As a way to deal with suspected cross-contamination and a sequencing artifact, a later analysis dropped roughly 620 nucleotide sequences that were highly shared and had low generation probability. For each public chain, a later analysis derived a clonal expansion index from normalized ranks of inferred template counts within each repertoire. In a later analysis, generation probabilities were computed using a VDJ recombination model fitted to out-of-frame rearrangements, and the results were checked against IGoR. A later analysis scored TCR-TCR, TCR-HLA and TCR-CMV co-occurrence with hypergeometric tests, applying a repertoire-size bias correction to TCR pairs. In a later analysis, false discovery rates were estimated by permuting HLA or CMV assignments 20 times. A later analysis grouped co-occurring TCRs with DBSCAN, adding TCRdist sequence similarity when clustering within HLA-allele-positive subsets. Repertoires with fewer than 30,000 or more than 120,000 public chains were left out of co-occurrence clustering, as were four to six repertoires with anomalous nucleotide sharing. Drawn from immuneACCESS, this table holds only the in-frame rearrangements with V and J called that TCRdb kept. Clones are partly lost; checked studies trace under half to an unresolved V gene and leave the rest unexplained. V and J calls and clone size are given by that table; D and trimming were obtained from the DNA. The sample data list roughly 100,000 clones, and roughly 76% of these were observed just once. Of the sample, roughly 6.9% falls within the top ten clones.

The CDR3 has 14 amino acids, counting the end cysteine and phenylalanine. Of all the DNA, just the CDR3 is kept, 42 bases in frame from base 1. Based on the germline V gene (reference sequence), the CDR1 and CDR2 sequences are GTSNPN and SVGIG. The germline ends are 13 bases apart after V is trimmed by 5 bases and J by 0 bases. Findings and caveats that apply to the study as a whole: Sequencing depth was assumed to be roughly uniform across donors in the presence/absence analyses, though that assumption may not hold. Linkage disequilibrium might explain the correlated functional status among segregating V segments, but an unknown experimental factor could not be ruled out. In a later analysis, HLA-associated TCR beta chains showed more clonal expansion and lower generation probabilities than non-associated chains that were equally common. V-gene and J-gene trimming of TCR beta chains was associated with a missense DCLRE1C variant in a later genetic analysis, and the association was replicated in an independent cohort. The authors suggested that the approach could potentially be extended to other disease states and immunological phenotypes. Because HLA typing was missing for some donors at each locus, association tests included only the typed subset. Most TCR sequences were observed very rarely across donors, whereas some public TCRs were present in many individuals. In vitro tests confirmed that three of the cytomegalovirus-associated TCR beta chains recognize cytomegalovirus antigens. When HLA alleles, especially DR and DQ, strongly co-occurred, TCR associations were difficult to assign to individual alleles. A cluster of highly shared sequence variants was judged likely to be a technical artifact of the sequencing pipeline. A further reported finding was that TCR beta sequences accurately predicted the HLA-A and HLA-B alleles for most subjects in the first cohort. A total of roughly 160 TCR beta chains were listed by the study as associated with cytomegalovirus. Because the 87-base-pair reads could not distinguish some IMGT-functional V segments, including TRBV6-2 and TRBV6-3, those segments were excluded. According to a later genetic analysis, donors in an Asian-associated ancestry cluster had fewer N-insertions in productive TCRs than the approximately 630-donor mean. In both the original and validation cohorts, the classifier was reported to diagnose cytomegalovirus status with high specificity and sensitivity. According to a later analysis, parvovirus B19, influenza, CMV and Epstein-Barr virus appeared linked to several top co-occurrence clusters. Roughly 15 rarely observed V segments, including chromosome 9 orphons, were excluded from the earlier analysis of several hundred of the donors because counts were too low. In this cohort, only TCR beta chains were sequenced, and detectable features were limited by the absence of alpha or paired-chain data. A later analysis associated about 18,000 TCR beta sequences with specific HLA alleles at a false discovery rate of 0.05. The only immune exposure information available for the cohort was CMV serostatus. In a later analysis, TCR association rates were found to vary across HLA loci, with the most associated TCRs seen for DRB1 alleles and the fewest for HLA-C alleles. Most CMV-associated TCR beta chains appeared to be HLA-restricted in a later analysis, and the HLA associations seemed to be driven largely by CMV exposure. In an earlier analysis of 587 of the donors, most TCR beta V segments appeared in productive rearrangements about 87% or about 30% of the time, broadly matching IMGT annotations.

The sequencing sample was made of PBMCs. The chain joins TRBV30 to TRBJ1-2; there is no confident call for the D gene. The TCR originated in a man under 40 in good health and CMV-seropositive. CDR3 protein: CAWEPGGANYGYTF. In nucleotide form, the sequence is TGTGCCTGGGAGCCTGGCGGAGCTAACTATGGCTACACCTTC.